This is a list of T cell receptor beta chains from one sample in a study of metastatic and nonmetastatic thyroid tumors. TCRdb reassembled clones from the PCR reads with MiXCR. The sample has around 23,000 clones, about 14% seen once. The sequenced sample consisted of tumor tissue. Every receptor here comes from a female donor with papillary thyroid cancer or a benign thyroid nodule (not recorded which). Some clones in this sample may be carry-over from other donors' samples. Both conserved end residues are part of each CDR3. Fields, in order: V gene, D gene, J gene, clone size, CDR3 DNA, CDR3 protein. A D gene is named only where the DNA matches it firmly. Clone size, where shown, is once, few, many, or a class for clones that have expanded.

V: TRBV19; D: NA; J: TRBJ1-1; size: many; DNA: TGTGCCAGTAGTACAACGGGACTCGGGAACACTGAAGCTTTCTTT; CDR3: CASSTTGLGNTEAFF
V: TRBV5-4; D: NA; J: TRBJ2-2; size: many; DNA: TGTGCCAGCAGCTTGGAGGGTCGTTTCAACACCGGGGAGCTGTTTTTT; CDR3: CASSLEGRFNTGELFF
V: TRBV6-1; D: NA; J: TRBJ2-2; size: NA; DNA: TGTGCCAGCAGTGAAGACAGGTTCGCGAACACCGTTGAGCTGTTTTTT; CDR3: CASSEDRFANTVELFF
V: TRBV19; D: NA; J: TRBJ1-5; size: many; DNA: TGTGCCAGTAGTATCCTGGATCAGCCCCAGCATTTT; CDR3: CASSILDQPQHF
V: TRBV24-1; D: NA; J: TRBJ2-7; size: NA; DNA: TGTGCCACCAGTGATCCTGGCAGGGTTTCCTACGAGCAGTACTTC; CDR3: CATSDPGRVSYEQYF
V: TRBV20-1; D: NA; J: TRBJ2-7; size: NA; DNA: TGCAGTGCTAGAGCACCGGGACACAGAAGGGGGCAGTACTTC; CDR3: CSARAPGHRRGQYF
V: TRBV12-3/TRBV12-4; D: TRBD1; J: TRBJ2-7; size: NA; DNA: TGTGCCAGCATTCGGGACAGGGTCAGCGATCAGTACTTC; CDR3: CASIRDRVSDQYF
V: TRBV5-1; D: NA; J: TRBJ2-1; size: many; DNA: TGCGCCAGCAGCGCCTCCGGGGGTCACACCTACAATGAGCAGTTCTTC; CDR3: CASSASGGHTYNEQFF
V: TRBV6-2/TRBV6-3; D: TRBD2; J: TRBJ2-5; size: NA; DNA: TGTGCCAGCAGTACTAGCGGGATGGTGGAGACCCAGTACTTC; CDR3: CASSTSGMVETQYF
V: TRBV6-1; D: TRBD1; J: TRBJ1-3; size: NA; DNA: TGTGTCAGCAGGGGGGGGGGTTGGTCGGGATCCTCTGGAAACACCATATATTTT; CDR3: CVSRGGGWSGSSGNTIYF
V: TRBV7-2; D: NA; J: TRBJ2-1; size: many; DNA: TGTGCCAGCAGCTTATCGGCAGGTAGAAGCTCCTACAACGAGCAGTTCTTC; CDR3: CASSLSAGRSSYNEQFF
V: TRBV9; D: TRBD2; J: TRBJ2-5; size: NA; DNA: TGTGCCAGCAGCGTAGGCCTAGCGGGGTATGAGACCCAGTACTTC; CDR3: CASSVGLAGYETQYF
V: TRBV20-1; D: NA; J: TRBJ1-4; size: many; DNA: TGCAGTGCCACGTCGATGAGGGGGGCAACTAATGAAAAACTGTTTTTT; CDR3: CSATSMRGATNEKLFF
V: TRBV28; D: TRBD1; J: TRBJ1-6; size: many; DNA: TGTGCCAGCAGTTACATCCGAGGGGACAGAAATTCACCCCTCCACTTT; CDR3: CASSYIRGDRNSPLHF
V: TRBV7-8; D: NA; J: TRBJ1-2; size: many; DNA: TGTGCCAGCAGCTTAGAGCCCGCAGCTCCCTCTAACTATGGCTACACCTTC; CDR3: CASSLEPAAPSNYGYTF
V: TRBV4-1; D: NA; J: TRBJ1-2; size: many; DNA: TGCGCCAGCAGCCAAGTGGCCAGGGCGGACTATGGCTACACCTTC; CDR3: CASSQVARADYGYTF
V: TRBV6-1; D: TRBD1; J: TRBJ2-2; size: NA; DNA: TGTGCCAGTACCCCATCCGGACAGGTGGCGCAGACTGGGGAGCTGTTTTTT; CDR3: CASTPSGQVAQTGELFF
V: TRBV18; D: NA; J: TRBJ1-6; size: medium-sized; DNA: TGTGCCAGCTCACTTCAGGGTCTGGGTCTAAATTCACCCCTCCACTTT; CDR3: CASSLQGLGLNSPLHF
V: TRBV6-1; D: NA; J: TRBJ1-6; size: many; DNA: TGTGCCAGCAGAGAGGGGATAAGTTCCTATAATTCACCCCTCCACTTT; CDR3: CASREGISSYNSPLHF
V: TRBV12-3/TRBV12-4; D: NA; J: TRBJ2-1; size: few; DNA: TGTGCCAGCAGTTTCCAGTCCTATTACTACAATGAGCAGTTCTTC; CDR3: CASSFQSYYYNEQFF
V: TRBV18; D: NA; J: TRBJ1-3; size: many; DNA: TGTGCCAGCTCACCACCGGGAGGAGTCGGAAACACCATATATTTT; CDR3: CASSPPGGVGNTIYF
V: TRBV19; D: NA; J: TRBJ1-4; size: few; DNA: TGTGCCAGTAGAAACAGAAGGGGAGCTAATGAAAAACTGTTTTTT; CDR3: CASRNRRGANEKLFF
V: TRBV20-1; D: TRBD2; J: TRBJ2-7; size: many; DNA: TGCAGTGCTAGACTGGCGGGGGGGCACTACGAGCAGTACTTC; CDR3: CSARLAGGHYEQYF
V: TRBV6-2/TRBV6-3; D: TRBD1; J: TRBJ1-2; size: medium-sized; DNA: TGTGCCAGCAGTTCAACCTACGACAGGGGGCACGGCTATGGCTACACCTTC; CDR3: CASSSTYDRGHGYGYTF
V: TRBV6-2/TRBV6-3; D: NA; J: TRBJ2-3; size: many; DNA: TGTGCCAGCAGACCCGGGAGAGAGGTAGATACGCAGTATTTT; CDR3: CASRPGREVDTQYF
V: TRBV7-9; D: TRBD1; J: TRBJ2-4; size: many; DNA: TGTGCCAGCAGCCGGGACAGGGTCTCCAAAAACATTCAGTACTTC; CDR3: CASSRDRVSKNIQYF
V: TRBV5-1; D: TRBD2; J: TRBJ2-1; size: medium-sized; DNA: TGCGCCAGCAGCACCCTAGCGGGAGGAGACAATGAGCAGTTCTTC; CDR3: CASSTLAGGDNEQFF
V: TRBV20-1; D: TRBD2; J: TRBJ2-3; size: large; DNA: TGCAGTGCTAGAGTTGAAGGGAGGGAGGGCACAGATACGCAGTATTTT; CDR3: CSARVEGREGTDTQYF
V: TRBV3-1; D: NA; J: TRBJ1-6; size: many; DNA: TGTGCCAGCAGCCAAGTAGGGGGTTTTGGTTCACCCCTCCACTTT; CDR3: CASSQVGGFGSPLHF
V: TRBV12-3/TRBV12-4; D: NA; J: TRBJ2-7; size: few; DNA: TGTGCCAGCAGTTCTACAGGGCAGGCGTACTTC; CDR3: CASSSTGQAYF
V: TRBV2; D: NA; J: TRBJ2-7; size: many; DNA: TGTGCCAGCAGTGGTGGCGTAGCCTACGAGCAGTACTTC; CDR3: CASSGGVAYEQYF
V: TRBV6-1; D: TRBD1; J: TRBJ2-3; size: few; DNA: TGTGCCAGCAAGGGACAGGGGGCCTCTGGCACAGATACGCAGTATTTT; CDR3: CASKGQGASGTDTQYF
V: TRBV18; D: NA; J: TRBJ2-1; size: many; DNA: TGTGCCAGCTCACCTCAGGGCTACAATGAGCAGTTCTTC; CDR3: CASSPQGYNEQFF
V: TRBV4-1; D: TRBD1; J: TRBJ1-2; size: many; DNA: TGCGCCAGCAGCCAAGGGGACAGAGAGTTGGATGGCTACACCTTC; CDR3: CASSQGDRELDGYTF
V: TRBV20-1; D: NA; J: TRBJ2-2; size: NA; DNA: TGCAGTGCTAGACCTACATCGAACACCGGGGAGCTGTTTTTT; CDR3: CSARPTSNTGELFF
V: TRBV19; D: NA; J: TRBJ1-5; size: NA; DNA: TGTGTCAGTAGTATAGTTTGGGACAACAATCAGCACCAGCATTTT; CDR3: CVSSIVWDNNQHQHF
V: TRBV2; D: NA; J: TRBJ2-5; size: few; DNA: TGTGTCATCCCCGGGGGAGATACCCAGTACTTC; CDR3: CVIPGGDTQYF
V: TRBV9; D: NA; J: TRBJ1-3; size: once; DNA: TGTGCCAGCGGCCAGGTCTACTCTGGAAACACCATATATTTC; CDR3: CASGQVYSGNTIYF
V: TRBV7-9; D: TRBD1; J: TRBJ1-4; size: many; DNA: TGTGCCAGCAGCTTAGGTACAGGGGAAAATGAAAAACTGTTTTTT; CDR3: CASSLGTGENEKLFF
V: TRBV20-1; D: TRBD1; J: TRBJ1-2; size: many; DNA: TGCAGTGCTAACGAATGGACAGGCAACTATGGCTACACCTTC; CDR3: CSANEWTGNYGYTF
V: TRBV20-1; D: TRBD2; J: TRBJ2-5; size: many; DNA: TGCAGTGCTAGAGATCCTAGCGGTATAAAAGAGACCCAGTACTTC; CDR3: CSARDPSGIKETQYF
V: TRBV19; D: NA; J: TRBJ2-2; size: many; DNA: TGTGCCAGTGCACAGGGCACGAACACCGGGGAGCTGTTTTTT; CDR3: CASAQGTNTGELFF
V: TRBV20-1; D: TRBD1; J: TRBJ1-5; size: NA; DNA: TGCAGTGCTGGGAGAGGGGGACAGCCACAGCATTTT; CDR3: CSAGRGGQPQHF
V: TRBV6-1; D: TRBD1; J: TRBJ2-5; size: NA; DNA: TGTGCCAGCTCTCCGGGACAGGGGGCTAGCGGACAAGAGACCCAGTACTTC; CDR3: CASSPGQGASGQETQYF
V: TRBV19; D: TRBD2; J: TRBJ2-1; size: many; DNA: TGTGCCAGTAGTACCAGAGGTGGCGGGAGGTTGAATGAGCAGTTCTTC; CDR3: CASSTRGGGRLNEQFF
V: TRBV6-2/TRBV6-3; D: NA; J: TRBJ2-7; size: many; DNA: TGTGCCAGCAGTTGGTCGACACTCCTGGGGAACGAGCAGTACTTC; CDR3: CASSWSTLLGNEQYF
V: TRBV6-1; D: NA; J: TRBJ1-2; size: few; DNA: TGTGCCAGCAGTAGGCAGGGAGTTGACTATGGCTACACCTTC; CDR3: CASSRQGVDYGYTF
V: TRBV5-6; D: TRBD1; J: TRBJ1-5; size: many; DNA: TGTGCCAGCAGCTCAGGGGGAAGGAGCAATCAGCCCCAGCATTTT; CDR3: CASSSGGRSNQPQHF
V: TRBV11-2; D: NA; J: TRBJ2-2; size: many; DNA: TGTGCCAGCAGCTATACCGGGGAGCTGTTTTTT; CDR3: CASSYTGELFF
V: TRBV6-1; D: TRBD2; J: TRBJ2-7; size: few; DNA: TGTGCCAGCCGGACTAGCGGGCGTGGGTACGAGCAGTACTTC; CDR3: CASRTSGRGYEQYF
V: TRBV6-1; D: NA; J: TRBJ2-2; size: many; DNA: TGTGCCAGCAAAGGGAGGTACGGGGAGCTGTTTTTT; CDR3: CASKGRYGELFF
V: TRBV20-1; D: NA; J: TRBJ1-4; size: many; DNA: TGCAGTGCTATGGGGACCCGGGACACCTATGAAAAACTGTTTTTT; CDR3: CSAMGTRDTYEKLFF
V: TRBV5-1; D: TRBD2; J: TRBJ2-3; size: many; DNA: TGCGCCAGCAGCCCGACACTAGCGGGCGGAACAGATACGCAGTATTTT; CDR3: CASSPTLAGGTDTQYF
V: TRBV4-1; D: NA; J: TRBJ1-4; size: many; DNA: TGCGCCAGCAGCCGTCTGCCTAATGAAAAACTGTTTTTT; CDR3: CASSRLPNEKLFF
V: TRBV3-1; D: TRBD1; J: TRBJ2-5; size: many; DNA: TGTGCCAGCAGCCGGGACAGAAAAGGGCTGGAGACCCAGTACTTC; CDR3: CASSRDRKGLETQYF
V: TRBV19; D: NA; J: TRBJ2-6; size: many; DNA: TGTGCCAGTAGGAATCAAGTCGGGTACGGCTCTGGGGCCAACGTCCTGACTTTC; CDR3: CASRNQVGYGSGANVLTF
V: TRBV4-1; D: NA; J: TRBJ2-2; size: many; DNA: TGCGCCAGCGGCCGGTACGGCCCGGAGGTCACCGGGGAGCTGTTTTTT; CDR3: CASGRYGPEVTGELFF
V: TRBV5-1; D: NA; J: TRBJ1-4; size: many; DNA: TGCGCCAGCAGCTTGGGCCGGTCTAACACTAATGAAAAACTGTTTTTT; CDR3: CASSLGRSNTNEKLFF
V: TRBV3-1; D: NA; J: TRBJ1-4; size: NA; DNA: TGTGCCAGCAACCAGACCAGGGCAAGGGAAAAACTGTTTTTT; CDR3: CASNQTRAREKLFF